This T cell receptor beta chain was captured by sequencing in a study of molecular identifiers for immune sequencing clone quantification (dated by TCRdb to 2017 to 2018). Regarding the complete study: For a replicate experiment, RNA from roughly 18,000 or 92,000 naive CD8 T cells was divided into five aliquots, and four of the five aliquots were sequenced. CD8 T cells were used in a methods study to benchmark molecular-identifier clustering-based TCR repertoire sequencing (MIDCIRS) and TCR RNA copy counting. General findings and caveats noted by the study authors: In CMV-specific effector cells, clones with more than 20 RNA copies contained over 99% of molecules, whereas in naive cells such clones contained under 1% of molecules. Without barcode sub-clustering, chimeric consensus sequences inflated TCR diversity; chimeras reached as high as 47%. Roughly 2.8 recovered TCR RNA copies per cell were obtained by modeling, versus approximately 9 by digital PCR, implying a capture efficiency of 30% to 35%. Highly expanded clone sizes could be underestimated if identical TCR molecules share a barcode. The naive libraries included spiked-in Jurkat TCR RNA (fewer than eleven copies' worth), and this RNA is not part of the donor repertoire. A single cell's worth of spiked-in Jurkat TCR RNA was reported detectable even among one million naive CD8 T cells.

This clonotype appeared many times. Its antigen specificity is not known. Base qualities were left out, and no much larger clone turns up one base away. Libraries of naive CD8 T cells were built from anywhere between roughly 19,000 and 1,000,000 sorted cells, with 10%, 30% or 50% of the purified RNA used. Naive CD8 T cells were FACS-sorted as CD8+CD4-CCR7+CD45RA+ on a BD FACSAria II into RLT Plus buffer. To test detection sensitivity, Jurkat RNA equal to ten TCR copies was added to samples of about 17,000-1,100,000 naive CD8 T cells. Enrichment of CD8 T cells was performed with RosetteSep CD8+ T Cell Enrichment Cocktail and Ficoll-Paque, after which ACK red cell lysis was carried out. To prepare the library, PCR was applied. Data came from an Illumina HiSeq 4000. Preparation of bulk TCR libraries followed a previously described approach, with the TCR primers listed in Table S5. Purification of total RNA was performed with the Qiagen AllPrep DNA/RNA kit. Before analysis, reads from multiple sequencing runs of one library were combined. Regarding the original processing steps: Only reads with exact TCR constant sequence were kept, trimmed to 150 nt, and grouped by their 12-nt molecular barcodes. Within each barcode group, reads were sub-clustered at a 15% Levenshtein threshold, and quality-weighted consensus sequences were built per RNA molecule. Non-functional sequences were excluded, and lower-count sequences lying one edit away from another sequence were also excluded. On the basis of fitting two negative binomial distributions, barcode sub-clusters with fewer than 20% of the maximum read count were discarded. The public reads were reanalyzed by TCRdb: fastp trimming at Q25, MiXCR alignment, in-frame beta chains only. A single entry per CDR3 protein holds the most common genes and DNA from its merged rows. V and J calls and clone size were set by TCRdb, not the authors. This sample lists 63,000 or so distinct CDR3 sequences; less than 20% were detected once. 1.4% to 1.5% of the sample goes to the ten largest clones.

The CDR3 runs 15 residues from the cysteine to the phenylalanine. Only CDR3 DNA remains: 45 bases, in frame from the first base. The germline V gene provides CDR1 SGHVS and CDR2 FQNEAQ. The germline V end is reduced by 5 bases and the J end by 8 bases; junction bases left unmatched: 6. This clonotype was sampled from a human donor in good health. Some libraries in this study had Jurkat cell RNA spiked in. The sequencing input was naive CD8+ T cells from blood, with Jurkat cell RNA spiked in. What the cell subset or site label conveys for this sample: FACS-sorted CD8+CD4-CCR7+CD45RA+ naive T cells. The chain is made from TRBV7-8 and TRBJ2-1, with 13 junctional bases fitting TRBD2. The CDR3 sequence is CASSTGLAGVHEQFF. The bases are TGTGCCAGCAGCACCGGACTAGCGGGAGTTCATGAGCAGTTCTTC.